This TCR beta chain derives from a study of T cell responses to AZD1222 COVID-19 vaccine. Findings and limits, study-wide: Only a handful of AZD1222 recipients, five to seven in all, had baseline seropositivity.

Germline V gene sequence: CDR1 MNHEY, CDR2 SVGAGI. Trimming took off 6 bases at V and 4 bases at J, with 10 bases between the two ends. The CDR3 sequence is 13 residues long. Some clones are missing from TCRdb's copy, which holds only in-frame ones; the method was immunoSEQ multiplex PCR. Among about 110,000 clones listed, around 93% were seen once. As regards this clone: Antigen: not known.

The sequence came from an adult who received the AZD1222 COVID-19 vaccine. The rearrangement links TRBV6-5 to TRBJ1-5; no clear D. Source: peripheral blood, taken 28 days after the second AZD1222 dose. CDR3 in amino acids: CASSGQPNQPQHF. CDR3 in DNA: TGTGCCAGCAGCGGGCAGCCAAATCAGCCCCAGCATTTT.